The 19 T cell receptor beta chains given below trace back to one sample, sequenced in a study of regulatory T cells in long-lasting Graves disease. According to the study, TCR beta libraries were built with iRepertoire HTBI primers and CDR3-region Arm-PCR. TCRdb reanalysed the multiplex PCR reads using MiXCR and keeps one entry per CDR3 protein. The table has a few hundred thousand distinct CDR3 sequences, roughly 23% seen once. The time point was: persistent/refractory GD, antithyroid drugs over 5 years with positive TRAb. There was RNA extracted from PBMCs, and the TCR library was made from it. Sequencing was performed on peripheral blood mononuclear cells (PBMCs), taken when the disease was refractory, from a patient treated with antithyroid drugs. The receptors originated from a woman aged 40-49 years with Graves disease.

This clonotype turned up a few times. The rearrangement joins TRBV7-2 to TRBJ1-2; a weak D match, TRBD1 (5 bases). Trimming removed 1 base at V and 2 bases at J, with 14 bases between. Germline-derived CDR1 and CDR2 are SGHTA and FQGNSA. This CDR3 has 16 residues. CDR3 in DNA: TGTGCCAGCAGCTTAGGGTTTGGGGGGGGGAACTATGGCTACACCTTC. It encodes CASSLGFGGGNYGYTF.

This clonotype has a count of ten or more. CDR3 sequence reads: CSAPDNEKLFF. The CDR3, as DNA: TGCAGTGCTCCAGATAATGAAAAACTGTTTTTT. This sequence joins TRBV20-1 and TRBJ1-4; the D is unclear. The CDR3 contains 11 residues. V was pared by 5 bases and J by 4 bases, with 5 bases between. The germline V gene encodes CDR1 DFQATT and CDR2 SNEGSKA (reference sequence).

Note on this clonotype: At one of its ends the junction is not consistent with the germline gene, which may arise from a read error. The chain couples TRBV6-5 to TRBJ2-7, with D possibly TRBD1 on 6 matching bases. The CDR3 covers 15 residues. Germline V gene sequence: CDR1 MNHEY, CDR2 SVGAGI. CDR3 nucleotides: TGTGCCAGCAGTTACTCCCAGGGGTCGGCCTACGAGCAGCACTTC. This codes for CASSYSQGSAYEQHF.

A word on this clonotype: This sequence may be a read error, since a much larger clone differs from it by one base. The chain joins TRBV28 to TRBJ1-1; D gene uncertain. The CDR3 totals 13 residues. V was trimmed by 8 bases and J by 6 bases, leaving 16 bases between them. Germline V gives CDR1 MDHEN, CDR2 SYDVKM. The CDR3 here is CASDGPPESEAFF. The CDR3 DNA reads as TGTGCCAGCGACGGACCACCGGAATCTGAAGCTTTCTTT.

This clonotype was observed many times. CDR3 in amino acids: CASRTGQGSSGNTIYF. The CDR3 nucleotides are TGTGCCAGCAGAACAGGACAGGGGTCCTCTGGAAACACCATATATTTT. V gene TRBV28 combines with J gene TRBJ1-3; TRBD1 agrees at 9 bases. V lost 6 bases to trimming and J lost 0 bases; unmatched junction nucleotides: 6. The CDR3 length is 16 residues. Germline V gene lookup returns CDR1 MDHEN and CDR2 SYDVKM.

A single count supports this clonotype. This chain connects TRBV18 to TRBJ2-5, with D perhaps matching TRBD2 (6 bases). CDR3 length equals 17 residues. The germline V gene has CDR1 KGHSH and CDR2 LQKENI. Trimming took 5 bases from V and 3 from J, leaving 22 bases between them. This CDR3 is CASSFAGIIPGKETQYF. The CDR3 DNA sequence: TGTGCCAGCTCATTCGCGGGGATAATCCCCGGAAAAGAGACCCAGTACTTC.

The chain joins TRBV27 to TRBJ2-6, with D tentatively TRBD2 (6 bases). This CDR3 region has 17 residues. V was cut by 4 bases and J by 4 bases, with 17 bases left in between. Germline V CDR1 and CDR2: MNHEY, SMNVEV (reference sequence). In DNA, the CDR3 is TGTGCCAGCAGTTCCCGGGACTCCCGTATCGGGGCCAACGTCCTGACTTTC. Its protein product is CASSSRDSRIGANVLTF.

Comment on this clonotype: A far larger clone differs by one base, so this is likely a read error. The CDR3 reads CASGPRDGQETQYF. The CDR3 DNA is TGTGCCAGCGGTCCCCGGGACGGACAAGAGACCCAGTACTTC. The J gene is TRBJ2-5, the V gene TRBV7-9; D is tentatively TRBD1 or TRBD2 (5 bases each). The CDR3 extends over 14 amino acids. From germline, CDR1 is SEHNR and CDR2 FQNEAQ (reference sequence). V shed 8 bases and J shed 2 bases, with 15 bases lying between them.

V and J are TRBV9 and TRBJ2-1, with 11 bases matching TRBD2. Trimming removed 3 bases from V and 7 bases from J; junction bases left unmatched: 9. Germline assignment: CDR1 SGDLS and CDR2 YYNGEE. This CDR3 comprises 16 residues. As DNA, the CDR3 is TGTGCCAGCAGCGGCCAACTAGCGGGAGTAGGAAATGAGCAGTTCTTC. Translated: CASSGQLAGVGNEQFF.

This sequence joins TRBV4-1 and TRBJ2-7; perhaps TRBD2 as D (5 bases). The CDR3 has 17 amino acids. Per germline, CDR1 MGHRA and CDR2 YSYEKL. V was cut by 1 base and J by 1 base, with 17 bases left in between. Written as DNA, the CDR3 is TGCGCCAGCAGCCAAGTGGGTTTTGGACTTCGATCCTACGAGCAGTACTTC. Translation: CASSQVGFGLRSYEQYF.

This clonotype has more than one count but fewer than ten. The rearrangement joins TRBV27 to TRBJ2-7, with D possibly being TRBD1 (5 bases). V was cut by 2 bases and J by 6 bases, with 17 bases left in between. CDR3 size: 15 residues. Germline CDR1 and CDR2: MNHEY and SMNVEV (reference sequence). The chain's CDR3 is CASSLDWGDTGEQYF. In nucleotides, the CDR3 is TGTGCCAGCAGTTTAGATTGGGGCGACACCGGCGAGCAGTACTTC.

This clonotype came up a few times. The chain recombines TRBV12-3 or TRBV12-4 with TRBJ2-7; the match to TRBD2 covers 10 bases. CDR3 length: 16 amino acids. After removal of 4 bases from V and 2 bases from J, the junction contained 8 bases not matched to a gene. Here the CDR3 reads CASSYSGRAFAYEQYF. The CDR3 bases are TGTGCCAGCAGTTACAGCGGGAGGGCTTTTGCCTACGAGCAGTACTTC.

This clonotype was detected once. CDR3 in DNA: TGCGCCAGCAGCGTGACAGGGATAGGATCCTATTCACCCCTCCACTTT. Its translation: CASSVTGIGSYSPLHF. The chain recombines TRBV5-1 with TRBJ1-6; 7 nucleotides align to TRBD1. The CDR3 has 16 residues. Germline loops: CDR1 SGHRS, CDR2 YFSETQ. V lost 4 bases and J lost 8; bases outside the gene matches: 12. Based on the CDR3 plus reference TRBV5-1 and TRBJ1-6, the full variable domain is KAGVTQTPRYLIKTRGQQVTLSCSPISGHRSVSWYQQTPGQGLQFLFEYFSETQRNKGNFPGRFSGRQFSNSRSEMNVSTLELGDSALYLCASSVTGIGSYSPLHFGNGTRLTVT.

At least ten counts were recorded for this clonotype. DNA for the CDR3: TGTGCCAGCAGGACGGGACTAGCGGGAGGGTTGCCCGCCAAAAACATTCAGTACTTC. It encodes CASRTGLAGGLPAKNIQYF. The chain combines TRBV28 with TRBJ2-4, with TRBD2 identical over 16 bases. This CDR3 is 19 amino acids long. V trimming: 6 bases; J trimming: 1 base; junction bases outside the gene matches: 9. Germline V CDR1 and CDR2: MDHEN, SYDVKM. Filled out from reference TRBV28 and TRBJ2-4, the complete variable domain reads DVKVTQSSRYLVKRTGEKVFLECVQDMDHENMFWYRQDPGLGLRLIYFSYDVKMKEKGDIPEGYSVSREKKERFSLILESASTNQTSMYLCASRTGLAGGLPAKNIQYFGAGTRLSVL.

This clonotype was recorded at least ten times. The chain carries TRBV11-2 and TRBJ1-1; 7 positions match TRBD1. This CDR3 is built from 14 residues. The V and J ends lost 2 bases and 4 bases, in that order; junction bases with no gene match: 4. Per germline, CDR1 SGHAT and CDR2 FQNNGV. This CDR3 is CASSLTQGSTEAFF. DNA for the CDR3: TGTGCCAGCAGCTTAACACAGGGGAGCACTGAAGCTTTCTTT.

This clonotype came up a few times. This chain links TRBV29-1 with TRBJ1-1; D gene ambiguous. Trimming shortened V by 5 bases and J by 5 bases, and 15 bases separated the two germline ends. CDR1 is SQVTM, CDR2 ANQGSEA, per germline. The CDR3 consists of 13 residues. Here the CDR3 reads CSVPQERVTEAFF. CDR3 in DNA: TGCAGCGTTCCACAAGAGAGGGTGACTGAAGCTTTCTTT.

This clonotype occurred many times. The rearrangement uses TRBV11-2 and TRBJ2-7; 8 bases line up with TRBD1. The CDR3 loop spans 12 amino acids. The germline gives CDR1 SGHAT, CDR2 FQNNGV. The V segment lost 5 bases and the J segment 6 bases; nucleotides outside the gene matches: 3. CDR3 DNA: TGTGCCAGCAGCATACAGGGGGGCGAGCAGTACTTC. This sequence encodes CASSIQGGEQYF.

This clonotype was recorded at least ten times. The V call is TRBV20-1, the J call TRBJ2-5; no firm D call. Germline V gives CDR1 DFQATT, CDR2 SNEGSKA (reference sequence). With 0 bases removed from V and 5 bases from J, the gap between germline ends came to 13 bases. The CDR3 is made up of 14 amino acids. The CDR3 nucleotides read TGCAGTGCTAGAGATCTTGGTAGGAAGGAGACCCAGTACTTC. As protein: CSARDLGRKETQYF.

This clonotype has a handful of counts. It may be a read error: a sequence one base away is much more abundant. The J gene is TRBJ2-7, the V gene TRBV5-4, with D maybe TRBD1 (5 bases). From germline, CDR1 is SGHNT and CDR2 YYREEE (reference sequence). The CDR3 runs 15 residues. V was clipped by 6 bases and J by 2 bases, with 18 bases between them. CDR3 in amino acids: CASKIGAGNTYEQYF. CDR3 DNA: TGTGCCAGCAAAATAGGAGCAGGGAACACCTACGAGCAGTACTTC.